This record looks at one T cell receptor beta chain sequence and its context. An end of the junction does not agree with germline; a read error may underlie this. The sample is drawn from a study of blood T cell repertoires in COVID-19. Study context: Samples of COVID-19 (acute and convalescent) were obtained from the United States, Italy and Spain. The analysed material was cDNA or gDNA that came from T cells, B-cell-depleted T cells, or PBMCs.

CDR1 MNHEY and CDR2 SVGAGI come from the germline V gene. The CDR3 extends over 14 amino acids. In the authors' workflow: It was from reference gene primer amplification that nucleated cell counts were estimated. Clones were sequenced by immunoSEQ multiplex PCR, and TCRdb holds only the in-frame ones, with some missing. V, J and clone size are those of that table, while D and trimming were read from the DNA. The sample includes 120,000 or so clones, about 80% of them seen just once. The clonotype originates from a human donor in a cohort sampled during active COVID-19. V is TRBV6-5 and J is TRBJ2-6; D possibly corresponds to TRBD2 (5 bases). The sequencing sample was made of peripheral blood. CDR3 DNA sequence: TGTGCAAGCAAGTCGGCGGGCGGGGCCAACGTCCTGACTTTC. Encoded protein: CASKSAGGANVLTF.